The rows below give T cell receptor beta chains drawn from one sample of a study of CD8 T cells in Susac syndrome. TCRdb itself ran the immunoSEQ multiplex PCR reads through MiXCR, one entry per CDR3 protein. The sample has some 190,000 distinct CDR3 sequences, 85% to 95% seen once. Material for sequencing was CD4+ T cells from PBMCs. The receptors derive from a human donor in good health. CDR3s include the opening cysteine and the closing phenylalanine or tryptophan. D genes are given only for firm matches.

V	J	D	CDR3	DNA
TRBV7-9	TRBJ2-3	-	CASSLFLGGEGTQYF	TGTGCCAGCAGCTTATTCCTCGGAGGGGAAGGTACGCAGTATTTT
TRBV28	TRBJ2-6	-	CASSTSGANVLTF	TGTGCCAGCAGTACCTCTGGGGCCAACGTCCTGACTTTC
TRBV6-6	TRBJ1-1	-	CASSYSGGGTEAFF	TGTGCCAGCAGTTACTCAGGGGGGGGCACTGAAGCTTTCTTT
TRBV12-3/TRBV12-4	TRBJ2-7	TRBD1	CASSIARTGDEQYF	TGTGCCAGCAGTATCGCCCGGACAGGGGATGAGCAGTACTTC
TRBV9	TRBJ2-5	TRBD2	CASSVAGGLAEETQYF	TGTGCCAGCAGCGTAGCCGGAGGACTAGCGGAAGAGACCCAGTACTTC
TRBV18	TRBJ2-7	-	CASSPSPNEQYF	TGTGCCAGCTCACCATCCCCCAACGAGCAGTACTTC
TRBV29-1	TRBJ1-2	-	CSVDSRGGNYGYTF	TGCAGCGTTGATTCCCGAGGCGGTAACTATGGCTACACCTTC
TRBV6-2/TRBV6-3	TRBJ1-2	-	CASSYLAGGYTF	TGTGCCAGCAGTTACCTGGCCGGTGGCTACACCTTC
TRBV7-2	TRBJ2-1	-	CASKPVGFEQFF	TGTGCCAGCAAGCCGGTGGGGTTTGAGCAGTTCTTC
TRBV29-1	TRBJ1-1	-	CSVVGMNTEAFF	TGCAGCGTTGTTGGCATGAACACTGAAGCTTTCTTT
TRBV12-3/TRBV12-4	TRBJ2-7	TRBD1	CASSPNDRVGQYF	TGTGCCAGCAGTCCCAACGACAGGGTAGGGCAGTACTTC
TRBV7-2	TRBJ1-1	-	CASSLVGLNTEAFF	TGTGCCAGCAGCTTAGTAGGGCTGAACACTGAAGCTTTCTTT
TRBV29-1	TRBJ2-1	TRBD2	CSVGLALGPYNEQFF	TGCAGCGTTGGACTAGCGCTAGGGCCCTACAATGAGCAGTTCTTC
TRBV7-2	TRBJ2-1	-	CASSLVRNNEQFF	TGTGCCAGCAGCTTAGTACGGAACAATGAGCAGTTCTTC